These 32 T cell receptor beta chains were sequenced from one sample in a study of metastatic and nonmetastatic thyroid tumors. MiXCR was used by TCRdb to re-call the PCR reads. Of approximately 37,000 clones listed, about 15% are singletons. Every patient was untreated before thyroid surgery. Sequencing input: blood. All receptors come from a male donor with papillary thyroid cancer or a benign thyroid nodule (not recorded which). Some clones in this sample may be carry-over from other donors' samples.

This clone was seen ten or more times. The rearrangement uses TRBV4-1 and TRBJ1-2; a possible D gene is TRBD1 (5 bases). Germline V gene data show CDR1 as MGHRA and CDR2 as YSYEKL. The CDR3 is 16 residues long. V was pared by 1 base and J by 2 bases, with 14 bases between. CDR3 sequence reads: CASSQGGKGANYGYTF. The DNA of the CDR3 is TGCGCCAGCAGCCAAGGAGGGAAAGGGGCGAACTATGGCTACACCTTC.

This clone was counted ten times or more. This chain joins TRBV4-2 and TRBJ2-7; D is uncertain. V lost 0 bases and J lost 7, with 7 bases in between. This CDR3 comprises 12 residues. Germline CDR1 and CDR2: LGHNA and YNFKEQ. CDR3 amino acids: CASSQDTPEQYF. CDR3 sequence (DNA): TGTGCCAGCAGCCAAGATACCCCTGAGCAGTACTTC.

Worth noting for this clone: At one end, the junction sequence differs from germline, possibly due to a read error. V usage is TRBV27 and J usage is TRBJ1-2; TRBD1 agrees at 9 bases. The CDR3 runs 12 residues. Germline CDR1 MNHEY, CDR2 SMNVEV (reference sequence). The DNA for the CDR3 is TGTGCCTGCAGGGGACAGGGTCACGGCTACAACTTC. Translating it yields CACRGQGHGYNF.

This clone was recorded a few times. The genes are TRBV5-4 and TRBJ2-7, with D perhaps being TRBD1 or TRBD2 (5 bases each). Germline lookup yields CDR1 SGHNT and CDR2 YYREEE (reference sequence). V lost 0 bases to trimming and J lost 0 bases, with 10 bases between them. The CDR3 extends over 15 amino acids. The DNA for the CDR3 is TGTGCCAGCAGCTTGGAGGGGAGCGTCTCCTACGAGCAGTACTTC. The encoded protein is CASSLEGSVSYEQYF.

In its sample, this clone was seen many times. The chain recombines TRBV20-1 with TRBJ1-5; D not resolved. Trimming left V 7 bases short and J 0 bases short, with 10 bases between. CDR1 and CDR2 from the germline V gene are DFQATT and SNEGSKA (reference sequence). The CDR3 has 13 residues. This chain's CDR3 is CSVRDGSNQPQHF. The CDR3 DNA reads as TGCAGTGTAAGGGATGGTAGCAATCAGCCCCAGCATTTT.

This clone occurred many times. The V call is TRBV15, the J call TRBJ2-3; D unresolved. Germline assignment: CDR1 LNHNV and CDR2 YYDKDF (reference sequence). This CDR3 spans 12 amino acids. V was trimmed by 0 bases and J by 6 bases, leaving 4 bases between them. The CDR3 is CATSRDGDTQYF. The CDR3 bases are TGTGCCACCAGCAGAGATGGTGATACGCAGTATTTT.

In this sample, this clone turned up many times. A much larger clone lies a single base off, so this may be a read error. The same CDR3 also results from other DNA sequences found in this sample. The chain uses TRBV20-1 and TRBJ2-3; 13 nucleotides align to TRBD2. CDR3 length equals 16 residues. Unmatched junction bases numbered 7, after V lost 5 bases and J lost 2 bases. CDR1 is DFQATT, CDR2 SNEGSKA, per germline (reference sequence). The CDR3 DNA reads as TGCAGTGCTCGACCGGGACTAGCGGGAAACACAGATACGCAGTATTTT. Amino acids: CSARPGLAGNTDTQYF.

This clone appeared many times. The genes are TRBV6-1 and TRBJ2-7; TRBD2 is a possible D gene (6 bases). Germline V gives CDR1 MNHNS, CDR2 SASEGT. The CDR3 is made up of 15 amino acids. The V gene lost 3 bases and the J gene lost 4 bases, with 16 bases spanning the gap. The chain's CDR3 is CASSETGLPLYEQYF. The CDR3 DNA reads as TGTGCCAGCAGTGAGACGGGACTCCCTTTATACGAGCAGTACTTC.

This clone was counted many times. It may be a read error: a sequence one base away is much more abundant. This chain joins TRBV11-2 and TRBJ2-2, with D maybe TRBD1 (6 bases). CDR1 SGHAT and CDR2 FQNNGV come from the germline V gene. The CDR3 is made up of 15 amino acids. Trimming cost V 4 bases and J 5 bases, with 14 bases left between them. The CDR3 here is CASSSRDTATGELFF. In nucleotides, the CDR3 is TGTGCCAGCAGCTCACGGGACACTGCGACCGGGGAGCTGTTTTTT.

Regarding this clone: A much bigger clone sits one base away, suggesting this may be a read error. The chain has TRBV20-1 and TRBJ1-1, with 7 bases fitting TRBD1. The J call may be incorrect, as the DNA end agrees better with TRBJ2-5. The CDR3 has 14 residues. In germline, CDR1 is DFQATT, CDR2 SNEGSKA (reference sequence). CDR3 sequence reads: CSSPRQQGTETQYF. CDR3 nucleotide sequence: TGCAGTTCTCCACGACAACAGGGGACGGAGACCCAGTACTTC.

Concerning this clone: The germline gene is not matched at one end of the junction; a read error may be the cause. V gene TRBV20-1 combines with J gene TRBJ2-7; 8 bases align to TRBD1. This CDR3 has 14 residues. CDR1 is DFQATT and CDR2 is SNEGSKA in the germline V gene (reference sequence). The CDR3 spells CSAIRGTGGYVQYF. CDR3 nucleotide sequence: TGCAGTGCTATTAGAGGGACAGGCGGTTACGTGCAGTACTTC.

The chain employs TRBV28 and TRBJ2-5; 7 bases are a match to TRBD1. The germline V gene has CDR1 MDHEN and CDR2 SYDVKM. The CDR3 runs to 14 residues. The V gene end was trimmed by 5 bases and the J gene end by 4 bases; junction bases not matched to a gene: 7. The CDR3 DNA follows: TGTGCCAGCAGTGGGGACAGCAAGAGAGAGACCCAGTACTTC. This codes for CASSGDSKRETQYF.

This clone occurred a few times. The chain combines TRBV28 with TRBJ1-2; the D gene is possibly TRBD1 (5 bases). The CDR3 consists of 15 residues. In germline, CDR1 is MDHEN, CDR2 SYDVKM. V gave up 2 bases and J gave up 0 bases, with 10 bases separating them. The CDR3 DNA sequence: TGTGCCAGCAGTTTACGGACATCTTCTAACTATGGCTACACCTTC. Its protein is CASSLRTSSNYGYTF.

This chain uses TRBV12-3 or TRBV12-4 with TRBJ2-3; TRBD2 aligns across 7 bases. The trim removed 3 bases at V and 4 bases at J, leaving 4 bases unmatched. This CDR3 has 14 residues. The CDR3 DNA is TGTGCCAGCAGTTTGAGACTAGCCCCAGATACGCAGTATTTT. Its protein is CASSLRLAPDTQYF.

This clone came up many times. Being one base from a much bigger clone, this may be a read error. The V call is TRBV19, the J call TRBJ1-1, with 8 bases matching TRBD1. The CDR3 is 13 amino acids. Germline CDR1 is LNHDA and CDR2 is SQIVND (reference sequence). V lost 4 bases, J lost 4 bases, and 2 bases stayed unmatched. This CDR3 is CASSTTGGTEAFF. The DNA of the CDR3 is TGTGCCAGTAGTACCACAGGGGGCACTGAAGCTTTCTTT.

This clone was seen ten or more times. V gene TRBV6-1 combines with J gene TRBJ1-1; 9 nucleotides line up with TRBD1. The CDR3 is 15 residues long. Germline V gene data show CDR1 as MNHNS and CDR2 as SASEGT. V lost 6 bases to trimming and J lost 3 bases; unmatched junction nucleotides: 8. The CDR3 here is CASSPPGTGYTEAFF. In DNA form, the CDR3 reads TGTGCCAGCAGCCCCCCCGGGACAGGGTACACTGAAGCTTTCTTT.

Only one count was recorded for this clone. The junction does not match germline at one end; this may be a read error. This chain joins TRBV14 and TRBJ1-6; tentatively, D is TRBD1 (5 bases). The V gene's germline CDR1 is SGHDN and CDR2 FVKESK. The CDR3 is made up of 18 amino acids. CDR3 region: CASSPNRWRGGSNSPLHF. CDR3 bases: TGTGCCAGCAGCCCTAACCGGTGGAGGGGAGGAAGTAATTCACCTCTCCACTTT.

This clone was seen repeatedly, ten times or more. The V gene is TRBV20-1, the J gene TRBJ1-1; D gene unclear. Looked up from germline, CDR1 is DFQATT and CDR2 is SNEGSKA (reference sequence). This CDR3 contains 13 residues. Between the trimmed V and J ends, which lost 1 base and 1 base, there was a span of 7 bases. The DNA of the CDR3 is TGCAGTGCTAGAGGGGTTACGAACACTGAAGCTTTCTTT. Translation: CSARGVTNTEAFF.

With regard to this clone: The junction departs from the called germline gene at one end, perhaps through a read error. This chain links TRBV3-1 with TRBJ1-6, with a tentative D call TRBD1 (5 bases). This CDR3 has 15 residues. Germline V CDR1 and CDR2: LGHDT, YNNKEL (reference sequence). CDR3 nucleotides: TGTGCCAGCAGCCAAGATGGGGGGAGTGTTTCACCCCACCACTTT. Its protein is CASSQDGGSVSPHHF.

This clone was seen many times. The V call is TRBV11-2, the J call TRBJ1-4; unclear D gene. Trimming removed 8 bases at V and 4 bases at J, with 5 bases between. The CDR3 is 11 residues long. Germline V gene sequence: CDR1 SGHAT, CDR2 FQNNGV. CDR3 coding DNA: TGTGCCAGCGGGCTTAATGAAAAACTGTTTTTT. Its protein is CASGLNEKLFF.

There are many counts of this clone. The V and J genes are TRBV4-2 and TRBJ2-3, with TRBD2 matching 7 bases. CDR3 length: 17 amino acids. The germline CDR1 and CDR2 sequences are LGHNA and YNFKEQ. The V and J ends lost 0 bases and 2 bases, in that order; junction bases with no gene match: 8. CDR3 sequence (DNA): TGTGCCAGCAGCCAAGAGTCGGCTAGCGGTAACACAGATACGCAGTATTTT. Translating gives CASSQESASGNTDTQYF.

Points on this clone: At one end the junction does not follow the germline gene, possibly because of a read error. This chain joins TRBV6-2 or TRBV6-3 and TRBJ2-3, with 12 positions matching TRBD2. The germline V gene has CDR1 MNHEY and CDR2 SVGEGT. This CDR3 spans 17 amino acids. In DNA, the CDR3 is TGTGCCAGCTGGACTGGACTAGCGGGATTTAGCACAGATACTCAGTATTTT. Translation gives CASWTGLAGFSTDTQYF.

This clone has ten or more counts. V gene TRBV10-2 combines with J gene TRBJ2-1; D call uncertain. The ends were cut back, 7 bases at V and 8 bases at J, with 18 bases in the middle. The CDR3 runs to 14 residues. Germline-derived CDR1 and CDR2 are WSHSY and SAAADI. The CDR3 loop is CASTRGSPTDEQFF. The DNA of the CDR3 is TGCGCCAGCACTCGTGGGTCCCCTACGGATGAGCAGTTCTTC.

The chain combines TRBV6-2 or TRBV6-3 with TRBJ2-3; 11 bases fit TRBD2. This CDR3 spans 15 amino acids. V lost 4 bases to trimming and J lost 0 bases; unmatched junction nucleotides: 0. Germline CDR1 and CDR2: MNHEY and SVGEGT. The CDR3 here is CASSWTSGSTDTQYF. In DNA form, the CDR3 reads TGTGCCAGCAGTTGGACTAGCGGGAGCACAGATACGCAGTATTTT.

This clone has a handful of counts. The chain uses TRBV28 and TRBJ1-3; D is ambiguous. Germline V gives CDR1 MDHEN, CDR2 SYDVKM. The CDR3 covers 15 residues. Trimming removed 7 bases from V and 1 base from J, with 14 bases in between. CDR3 residues: CASNSRDLSGNTIYF. The CDR3 DNA sequence: TGTGCCAGCAATTCTAGGGATCTATCTGGAAACACCATATATTTT.

This clone was detected many times. The genes are TRBV3-1 and TRBJ2-2, with D hard to call. V lost 1 base and J 10 bases, leaving 7 bases between the germline ends. The CDR3 is made up of 12 amino acids. The germline V gene has CDR1 LGHDT and CDR2 YNNKEL (reference sequence). This CDR3 is CASSQGRTELFF. In DNA form, the CDR3 reads TGTGCCAGCAGCCAAGGTCGAACGGAGCTGTTTTTT.

This clone was recorded at least ten times. This chain links TRBV30 with TRBJ2-7; no firm D call. There are 11 residues in the CDR3. V gave up 0 bases and J gave up 10 bases, with 10 bases separating them. CDR1 GTSNPN and CDR2 SVGIG come from the germline V gene (reference sequence). In DNA form, the CDR3 reads TGTGCCTGGAGTGTAGACCACCTTCAGTACTTC. Translating it yields CAWSVDHLQYF.

Written as DNA, the CDR3 is TGTGCCAGCGGCCCAGGTGGCATGTCCTACGAGCAGTACTTC. It codes for CASGPGGMSYEQYF. The rearrangement joins TRBV7-9 to TRBJ2-7; D gene ambiguous. CDR1 and CDR2 (germline): SEHNR, FQNEAQ (reference sequence). The CDR3 sequence is 14 residues long. V was pared by 8 bases and J by 1 base, with 15 bases between.

At least ten counts were recorded for this clone. The chain recombines TRBV6-1 with TRBJ2-7; 8 bases line up with TRBD2. Germline CDR1 and CDR2: MNHNS and SASEGT. This CDR3 contains 14 residues. After removal of 8 bases from V and 2 bases from J, the junction contained 8 bases not matched to a gene. The CDR3 sequence: CASSPRTSTYEQYF. For the CDR3, the DNA is TGTGCCAGCTCCCCCCGGACTAGCACCTACGAGCAGTACTTC.

This clone was observed at least ten times. The V gene is TRBV6-5, the J gene TRBJ2-1; TRBD2 matches 7 bases. CDR3 length equals 15 residues. Germline V gene sequence: CDR1 MNHEY, CDR2 SVGAGI. The V segment lost 2 bases and the J segment 2 bases; nucleotides outside the gene matches: 3. The CDR3 coding sequence is TGTGCCAGCAGTTACGGGGGGGGGACCTACAATGAGCAGTTCTTC. It is translated as CASSYGGGTYNEQFF.

This clone came up many times. This chain uses TRBV19 with TRBJ2-7; the D gene is possibly TRBD1 (6 bases). This CDR3 comprises 18 residues. V was shortened by 6 bases and J by 5 bases, with 29 bases between the two germline ends. Germline V lookup: CDR1 LNHDA, CDR2 SQIVND (reference sequence). The CDR3 DNA sequence: TGTGCCAGTAGCGACTTGATCCAGGTCGAGGCAGGGGCCCACGAGCAGTACTTC. The encoded protein is CASSDLIQVEAGAHEQYF.

This clone was seen ten or more times. The chain uses TRBV30 and TRBJ2-2; D is undetermined. The germline gives CDR1 GTSNPN, CDR2 SVGIG (reference sequence). The V and J ends lost 2 bases and 4 bases respectively, with 8 bases between them. CDR3 length: 13 amino acids. This CDR3 is CAWSPGRTGELFF. CDR3 DNA: TGTGCCTGGAGTCCTGGACGCACCGGGGAGCTGTTTTTT.